This record covers a single T cell receptor beta chain. Clones were read by immunoSEQ multiplex PCR, and TCRdb kept only the in-frame ones, dropping some. The data hold approximately 24,000 clones, with 82% observed a single time. The data were obtained in a study of control samples from healthy donors and cancer patients. From germline, CDR1 is MNHNY and CDR2 SVGAGI (reference sequence). The CDR3 runs 15 residues. The V and J ends lost 8 bases and 7 bases, in that order; junction bases with no gene match: 12. The genes are TRBV6-6 and TRBJ1-4; TRBD1 matches 8 bases. Sequencing was performed on PBMCs. The receptor was isolated from a man in his sixties with colorectal cancer. Here the CDR3 reads CASWETGTGLEKLFF. For the CDR3, the DNA is TGTGCCAGCTGGGAAACCGGGACAGGTCTTGAAAAACTGTTTTTT.